The TCR beta chain under discussion was sequenced for a study of early T cells in non-severe SARS-CoV-2 infection (dated by TCRdb to the early 2020s). As for the study more broadly: Because TCR sequencing relied on bulk RNA taken from unsorted whole blood, pairing of alpha and beta chains was not possible.

Including cysteine and phenylalanine, the CDR3 has 15 amino acids. Only the CDR3 DNA stays, 45 bases, in frame from base 1. The germline V gene encodes CDR1 LGHDT and CDR2 YNNKEL (reference sequence). Trimmed from V: 4 bases; trimmed from J: 5 bases; junction bases lacking a gene match: 2. This was a case-control study nested in a cohort of healthcare workers in London, UK, who had nasopharyngeal swab PCR tests and blood samples taken every week. Healthcare workers were recruited between 23 and 31 March 2020, during the week of the UK lockdown, and were followed weekly for up to about 15 weeks. Overall results and qualifications from the work: Matching against VDJdb was skewed toward anti-spike CD8 responses, likely underestimated virus-specific expansions, and missed private and CD4 specificities.

The library was obtained by 5' RACE. Sequencing was performed on a NextSeq 500. The TCR library protocol attached unique molecular identifiers to individual cDNA molecules to correct for sequencing error and PCR bias. Both TCR alpha and beta chains were sequenced, and tight co-correlation was observed between alpha and beta sequence abundances in each sample. The published analysis was carried out like this. Decombinator V4 was used to perform V gene, J gene and CDR3 annotation of TCR sequences. Expanded TCRs were defined as changing significantly between any two time points under a Poisson model with p below 0.0001. Abundances of TCRs were expressed as counts per million after normalisation to the total number of TCRs sequenced in each sample. MAIT TCRs were defined by TRAV1-2 paired with TRAJ12, TRAJ20 or TRAJ33, and iNKT TCRs by TRAV10 paired with TRAJ18. VDJdb, accessed 1 November 2021, was searched for CMV, EBV and SARS-CoV-2 annotated TCRs, with TCRs annotated for multiple antigens excluded. In-frame beta chains were kept once TCRdb had trimmed the public reads at Q25 with fastp and called clones with MiXCR. For every CDR3 protein sequence, its rows merge into one entry that carries the most common genes and DNA. It is TCRdb's table, rather than the study itself, that gives the V and J calls and clone size. The sample data list roughly 28,000 distinct CDR3 sequences, and more than 4% of these were observed just once. In total, the top ten clones hold over 2.5% of the sample.

There are a few counts of this clonotype. Its target antigen remains unknown. One base away there is no much larger clone; base qualities are not given. Sequenced sample: whole blood. This chain joins TRBV3-1 to TRBJ2-2, with 12 middle bases fitting TRBD2. The source is an adult who was a healthcare worker with PCR-confirmed SARS-CoV-2 infection or an uninfected control (not recorded which). The bases read TGTGCCAGCAGCCGACTAGCGGGAGATACCGGGGAGCTGTTTTTT. The encoded protein is CASSRLAGDTGELFF.